This T cell receptor (beta chain) was sequenced during a study of response to subunit inactivated influenza vaccine. Whole-study findings and limits: The authors suggested that every seasonal influenza vaccination recruits few new T cells.

This clonotype was seen at least ten times. Its antigen is not identified. Trimming took 5 bases from V and 2 from J; bases not matched to a gene: 15. Germline V gives CDR1 SGHVS, CDR2 FQNEAQ. CDR3 length equals 18 residues. TCRdb re-derived calls from the RT-PCR reads in MiXCR, one entry per CDR3 protein. The repertoire holds 290,000 or so distinct CDR3 sequences, with about 20% as singletons. J is TRBJ1-5 and V is TRBV7-8; 7 bases match TRBD1. The sequence was obtained from a man between 50 and 75 years old who received an inactivated influenza vaccine. Sequencing was performed on PBMCs from blood, taken 21 months after vaccination. The CDR3 spells CASSPRFTQGPGNQPQHF. The CDR3 DNA reads as TGTGCCAGCAGCCCTCGATTTACACAGGGGCCGGGCAATCAGCCCCAGCATTTT.